One and the same sample provided the 8 T cell receptor beta chains below, sequenced in a study of blood T cell repertoires in COVID-19. Measured with immunoSEQ multiplex PCR; TCRdb has only the in-frame clones, and not every one. Of 490,000 or so clones detected, 88% appear once; the ten largest clones hold 1.5% to 2%. Specimen: PBMCs or T cells enriched from blood (not recorded which). The receptors come from a woman aged 40 to 50 who had recovered from COVID-19.

The chain recombines TRBV25-1 with TRBJ2-1, with 7 bases aligning to TRBD2. This CDR3 has 14 residues. Trimming removed 0 bases from V and 8 bases from J; junction bases left unmatched: 4. Germline lookup yields CDR1 MGHDK and CDR2 SYGVNS. CDR3 coding DNA: TGTGCCAGCAGTGAATATGGACTAGGCGATGAGCAGTTCTTC. Protein product: CASSEYGLGDEQFF.

The chain recombines TRBV19 with TRBJ2-2, with 9 positions matching TRBD2. With 6 bases clipped from V and 2 bases from J, the junction kept 7 bases outside the gene matches. The length of the CDR3 is 16 residues. CDR1 and CDR2 (germline): LNHDA, SQIVND (reference sequence). This CDR3 reads CASRTTSGLNTGELFF. CDR3 coding DNA: TGTGCCAGTAGGACGACTAGCGGCCTAAACACCGGGGAGCTGTTTTTT.

This rearrangement joins TRBV21-1 to TRBJ2-7; TRBD2, the D gene given by the table, was not confirmed from the DNA. TRBV21-1 represents a pseudogene. This CDR3 is built from 13 residues. As DNA, the CDR3 is TGTGCCAGCAGGAAGACTCGGGTCTACGAGCAGTACTTC. Amino acid sequence: CASRKTRVYEQYF.

The rearrangement joins TRBV24-1 to TRBJ1-2; D might be TRBD1 (5 bases). This CDR3 region has 13 residues. The germline V gene encodes CDR1 KGHDR and CDR2 SFDVKD. V was clipped by 4 bases and J by 6 bases, with 11 bases between them. CDR3 nucleotides: TGTGCCACCAGTGAGCGTACCAGGGATGGCTACACCTTC. It is translated as CATSERTRDGYTF.

The rearrangement links TRBV10-1 to TRBJ2-2, with 7 nucleotides matching TRBD1. V lost 8 bases to trimming and J lost 1 base; unmatched junction nucleotides: 4. Germline lookup yields CDR1 WNHNN and CDR2 SYGVQD (reference sequence). This CDR3 has 14 amino acids. CDR3 DNA sequence: TGCGCCAGCCATCCAGGGGGGAACACCGGGGAGCTGTTTTTT. Its translation: CASHPGGNTGELFF.

This clone is a singleton in its sample. The chain recombines TRBV2 with TRBJ2-1, with a tentative D call TRBD1 (5 bases). Germline loops: CDR1 SNHLY, CDR2 FYNNEI. The CDR3 extends over 13 amino acids. V was trimmed by 5 bases and J by 3 bases, leaving 8 bases between them. The CDR3 DNA sequence: TGTGCCAGCAGTATCGACAGCTACAATGAGCAGTTCTTC. Its protein product is CASSIDSYNEQFF.

The rearrangement joins TRBV24-1 to TRBJ1-1; TRBD1 might be the D (5 bases). The V and J ends lost 7 bases and 1 base respectively, with 12 bases between them. The CDR3 contains 14 residues. The germline CDR1 and CDR2 sequences are KGHDR and SFDVKD. The DNA for the CDR3 is TGTGCCACCAGCCGCGAAGGGGCGAACACTGAAGCTTTCTTT. Protein: CATSREGANTEAFF.

This chain connects TRBV7-2 to TRBJ2-7, with D perhaps matching TRBD2 (5 bases). This CDR3 comprises 15 residues. Germline V gene data show CDR1 as SGHTA and CDR2 as FQGNSA. Trimming removed 2 bases at V and 9 bases at J, with 20 bases between. CDR3: CASSLFGEVLRGQYF. The CDR3 DNA sequence: TGTGCCAGCAGCTTATTCGGGGAAGTACTACGAGGGCAGTACTTC.